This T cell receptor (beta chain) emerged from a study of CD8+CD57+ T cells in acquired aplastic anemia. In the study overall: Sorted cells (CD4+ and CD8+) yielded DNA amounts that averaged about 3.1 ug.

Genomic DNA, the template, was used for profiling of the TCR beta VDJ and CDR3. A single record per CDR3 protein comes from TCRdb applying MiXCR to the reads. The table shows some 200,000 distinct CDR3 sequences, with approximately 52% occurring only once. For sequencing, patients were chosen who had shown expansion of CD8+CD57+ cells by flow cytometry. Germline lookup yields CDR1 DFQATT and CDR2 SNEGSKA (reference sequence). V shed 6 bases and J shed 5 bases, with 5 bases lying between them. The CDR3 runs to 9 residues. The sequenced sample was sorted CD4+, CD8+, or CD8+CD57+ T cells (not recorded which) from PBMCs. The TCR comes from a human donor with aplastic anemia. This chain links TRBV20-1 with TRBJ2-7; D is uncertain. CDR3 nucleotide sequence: TGCAGTGCCCCAGACGAGCAGTACTTC. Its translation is CSAPDEQYF.